Given below is one TCR beta chain in context. The record originates from a study of CD8 T cells in Susac syndrome. TCR beta was sequenced from blood CD8+ and CD4+ T cells. After removal of 7 bases from V and 4 bases from J, the junction contained 13 bases not matched to a gene. The CDR3 consists of 16 residues. The authors reverse transcribed roughly 0.5 to 1 ug RNA with random hexamers. One entry per CDR3 protein, called by TCRdb with MiXCR from the immunoSEQ multiplex PCR reads. The sample lists approximately 220,000 distinct CDR3 sequences; approximately 95% were seen once. The TCR comes from a human donor with multiple sclerosis. The chain is built from TRBV12-3 or TRBV12-4 and TRBJ1-2, with 9 positions matching TRBD1. The sample consisted of CD4+ T cells from PBMCs. CDR3 sequence reads: CASTRHGTGRGYGYTF. CDR3 DNA: TGTGCCAGCACCCGCCATGGGACAGGGAGGGGCTATGGCTACACCTTC.